What follows are 15 T cell receptor beta chains derived from one specimen sequenced in a study of persistence of HIV-infected CD4 T cells. No antigen has been assigned to these receptors. Sequencing used immunoSEQ version 4 in survey mode. Sequenced by immunoSEQ multiplex PCR; TCRdb stores in-frame clones only, minus some. The sample has some 31,000 clones; 82% are singletons. Cells were stimulated with CMV-infected fibroblast lysates at 8 to 10 ug/mL. CD40L-negative CD69-negative CD45RO-high memory CD4+ T cells were sorted as populations depleted of antigen-responding cells. The sample was CD4+ T cells sorted from PBMCs after roughly 17-hour stimulation, taken from a patient who received antiretroviral therapy. The receptors derive from an adult man with HIV who was CMV-seropositive.

This clone has a single count. The rearrangement links TRBV25-1 to TRBJ2-5; 9 nucleotides match TRBD1. There are 15 residues in the CDR3. After removal of 6 bases from V and 4 bases from J, the junction contained 9 bases not matched to a gene. CDR1 and CDR2 from the germline V gene are MGHDK and SYGVNS. The CDR3 reads CASSLTGGWRETQYF. CDR3 DNA sequence: TGTGCCAGCAGCTTAACAGGGGGCTGGAGAGAGACCCAGTACTTC.

This clone occurred a few times. The chain carries TRBV9 and TRBJ1-6; 7 bases map to TRBD1. Germline loops: CDR1 SGDLS, CDR2 YYNGEE. V lost 2 bases and J lost 10; bases outside the gene matches: 9. The CDR3 has 15 amino acids. The CDR3 DNA is TGTGCCAGCAGCGTTGGGACAGACAGGAACTCACCCCTCCACTTT. This encodes CASSVGTDRNSPLHF.

The chain couples TRBV15 to TRBJ2-3; TRBD2 matches at 7 bases. CDR3 length: 15 residues. Unmatched junction bases numbered 11, after V lost 5 bases and J lost 6 bases. The germline CDR1 and CDR2 sequences are LNHNV and YYDKDF (reference sequence). CDR3 nucleotides: TGTGCCACCAGCTTTGAGCGGGGTTGGGGGGATACGCAGTATTTT. Its translation: CATSFERGWGDTQYF.

The genes are TRBV9 and TRBJ2-3; unclear D gene. CDR1 and CDR2 from the germline V gene are SGDLS and YYNGEE. This CDR3 has 16 residues. V was cut by 3 bases and J by 3 bases, with 17 bases left in between. CDR3 loop: CASSARGELPTDTQYF. The CDR3 DNA sequence: TGTGCCAGCAGCGCCCGTGGAGAGTTACCTACAGATACGCAGTATTTT.

The chain is built from TRBV18 and TRBJ1-6; no clear D gene. In germline, CDR1 is KGHSH, CDR2 LQKENI. The CDR3 contains 13 residues. The V end lost 6 bases, the J end lost 5 bases, and 8 bases lay between the germline ends. CDR3 nucleotides: TGTGCCAGCTCGATCGGGAATAATTCACCCCTCCACTTT. Its translation: CASSIGNNSPLHF.

V usage is TRBV18 and J usage is TRBJ1-1; 8 bases fit TRBD1. Germline-derived CDR1 and CDR2 are KGHSH and LQKENI. There are 15 residues in the CDR3. The V segment lost 0 bases and the J segment 3 bases; nucleotides outside the gene matches: 3. CDR3 nucleotide sequence: TGTGCCAGCTCACCACCGACAGGGGAGTACACTGAAGCTTTCTTT. This sequence encodes CASSPPTGEYTEAFF.

The rearrangement joins TRBV7-2 to TRBJ1-1; D not certain. The V gene's germline CDR1 is SGHTA and CDR2 FQGNSA. V lost 1 base to trimming and J lost 0 bases, with 6 bases between them. This CDR3 is built from 14 residues. In DNA form, the CDR3 reads TGTGCCAGCAGCTTAGGGGGTGTGAACACTGAAGCTTTCTTT. Protein: CASSLGGVNTEAFF.

The chain couples TRBV7-3 to TRBJ2-5; no reliable D call. Trimming stripped 4 bases from V and 4 bases from J, with 10 bases between. The CDR3 extends over 13 amino acids. Germline CDR1 is SGHTA and CDR2 is FQGTGA. DNA of the CDR3: TGTGCCAGCAGCTCCGGGCCCGTAGAGACCCAGTACTTC. Translation gives CASSSGPVETQYF.

V gene TRBV7-9 combines with J gene TRBJ1-6; D is ambiguous. CDR1 is SEHNR, CDR2 FQNEAQ, per germline (reference sequence). Trimming took 5 bases from V and 7 from J, leaving 9 bases between them. The length of the CDR3 is 13 residues. CDR3 residues: CASSANLNSPLHF. DNA of the CDR3: TGTGCCAGCAGCGCGAACTTGAATTCACCCCTCCACTTT.

In the case of this clone: Other nucleotide sequences from this sample produce the same CDR3. The chain carries TRBV5-6 and TRBJ1-3; possible D gene TRBD1, 5 bases. The CDR3 is made up of 14 amino acids. Germline CDR1 reads SGHDT; CDR2 reads YYEEEE. Trimming pared 2 bases from V and 0 bases from J, leaving 6 bases between. The CDR3 region has the DNA TGTGCCAGCAGCTTAGGGGTCTCTGGAAACACCATATATTTT. Protein sequence: CASSLGVSGNTIYF.

This chain links TRBV4-2 with TRBJ2-5; 11 nucleotides align to TRBD2. CDR3 length equals 12 residues. V lost 6 bases and J lost 13; bases outside the gene matches: 7. Germline-derived CDR1 and CDR2 are LGHNA and YNFKEQ. The CDR3 loop reads CASSSGGALRYF. The CDR3, as DNA: TGTGCCAGCAGTAGCGGGGGGGCATTAAGGTACTTC.

A few counts support this clone. This chain connects TRBV10-1 to TRBJ2-2; perhaps TRBD1 as D (5 bases). Germline values: CDR1 WNHNN, CDR2 SYGVQD (reference sequence). V was shortened by 0 bases and J by 4 bases, with 9 bases between the two germline ends. This CDR3 has 15 amino acids. CDR3 protein: CASSESGTGTGELFF. Here the CDR3 DNA reads TGCGCCAGCAGTGAGTCGGGAACAGGCACCGGGGAGCTGTTTTTT.

The chain is built from TRBV6-5 and TRBJ2-6, with D perhaps matching TRBD1 (6 bases). Germline V lookup: CDR1 MNHEY, CDR2 SVGAGI. The CDR3 runs 16 residues. The ends were cut back, 2 bases at V and 0 bases at J, with 8 bases in the middle. The CDR3 nucleotides read TGTGCCAGCAGTTACCGGACAGCCTCTGGGGCCAACGTCCTGACTTTC. Its translation: CASSYRTASGANVLTF.

The chain recombines TRBV5-4 with TRBJ1-1, with 9 bases matching TRBD1. V was clipped by 0 bases and J by 4 bases; unmatched bases: 4. Germline CDR1 SGHNT, CDR2 YYREEE (reference sequence). This CDR3 has 15 amino acids. For the CDR3, the DNA is TGTGCCAGCAGCTTGGCGGGACAGGGATCCACTGAAGCTTTCTTT. Encoded protein: CASSLAGQGSTEAFF. The full variable domain, in which reference TRBV5-4 and TRBJ1-1 provide the parts outside the CDR3, is ETGVTQSPTHLIKTRGQQVTLRCSSQSGHNTVSWYQQALGQGPQFIFQYYREEENGRGNFPPRFSGLQFPNYSSELNVNALELDDSALYLCASSLAGQGSTEAFFGQGTRLTVV.

CDR3 sequence reads: CASSLARPGTNYGYTF. The CDR3 region has the DNA TGCGCCAGCAGCTTGGCCCGGCCAGGGACCAACTATGGCTACACCTTC. The J gene is TRBJ1-2, the V gene TRBV5-1, with D possibly being TRBD1 (5 bases). The CDR3 has 16 amino acids. From germline, CDR1 is SGHRS and CDR2 YFSETQ. Between the trimmed V and J ends, which lost 0 bases and 2 bases, there was a span of 14 bases.